The sequence of this TCR beta chain was determined in a study of radiotherapy plus CTLA-4 blockade in lung cancer. Libraries were prepared by immunoSEQ multiplex PCR; TCRdb keeps only in-frame clonotypes and omits some of them. The repertoire holds some 15,000 clones, with 87% as singletons. The CDR3 spans 12 residues. Trimming removed 3 bases at V and 5 bases at J, with 8 bases between. CDR1 is LNHNV and CDR2 is YYDKDF in the germline V gene (reference sequence). Here the sequenced sample was peripheral blood, taken from a patient treated with radiotherapy plus ipilimumab. The genes are TRBV15 and TRBJ2-7, with D hard to call. This TCR came from a human donor with non-small cell lung cancer that progressed on radiotherapy plus ipilimumab. Some clones in this sample may be carry-over from other donors' samples. CDR3 sequence: CATSSEQDEQYF. For the CDR3, the DNA is TGTGCCACCAGCAGCGAGCAGGACGAGCAGTACTTC.